The 15 T cell receptor beta chains below all came from one sample that was sequenced in a study of blood T cell repertoires in COVID-19 (dated by TCRdb to 2019 to 2021). The protocol used for the library was the immunoSEQ multiplex PCR assay. In its TCRdb copy, this immuneACCESS table keeps in-frame sequences only and misses some clones. Where compared with another copy, unresolved V genes explain less than half of these, and the others have no known cause. The table for this sample lists some 360,000 clones; roughly 90% of them were counted only once. Under 1.2% of the sample is in the top ten clones. Sequenced sample: PBMCs or T cells enriched from blood (not recorded which). These receptors all stem from a woman in her twenties or thirties who had been exposed to COVID-19.

The chain combines TRBV27 with TRBJ1-1, with TRBD1 matching over 7 bases. CDR3 length equals 14 residues. J gave up 3 bases and V 7 bases, and 8 bases lay outside the gene matches. The germline V gene encodes CDR1 MNHEY and CDR2 SMNVEV (reference sequence). The CDR3 protein is CASIAGGSYTEAFF. CDR3 DNA sequence: TGTGCCAGCATCGCAGGGGGGTCGTACACTGAAGCTTTCTTT.

The chain is built from TRBV4-2 and TRBJ2-3; 12 bases match TRBD1. Trimming took 0 bases from V and 4 from J; bases not matched to a gene: 8. The CDR3 totals 18 residues. Germline loops: CDR1 LGHNA, CDR2 YNFKEQ. DNA of the CDR3: TGTGCCAGCAGCCAAGAAGGGACAGGGGGCGTTTTTCCAGATACGCAGTATTTT. It is translated as CASSQEGTGGVFPDTQYF.

This clone was observed a few times. V gene TRBV20-1 combines with J gene TRBJ1-2; TRBD1 matches 7 bases. The germline gives CDR1 DFQATT, CDR2 SNEGSKA (reference sequence). The CDR3 contains 13 residues. V lost 3 bases and J lost 4; bases outside the gene matches: 5. CDR3 sequence: CSASLRDSYGYTF. The DNA for the CDR3 is TGCAGTGCTAGTCTCCGGGACAGCTATGGCTACACCTTC.

This CDR3 is CASGLHPLAGASYEQYF. CDR3 nucleotide sequence: TGTGCTAGTGGCCTCCACCCACTAGCGGGAGCCTCCTACGAGCAGTACTTC. This chain joins TRBV12-5 and TRBJ2-7, with TRBD2 matching 11 bases. V lost 6 bases, J lost 0 bases, and 10 bases stayed unmatched. Per the germline V gene, CDR1 is LGHNT and CDR2 is FRNRAP. The CDR3 extends over 17 amino acids.

The V and J genes are TRBV29-1 and TRBJ2-1, with 7 bases matching TRBD1. The ends lost 7 bases at V and 7 bases at J; junction bases unmatched: 13. This CDR3 has 14 residues. The germline gives CDR1 SQVTM, CDR2 ANQGSEA. This CDR3 reads CSESTGTTGNEQFF. The DNA of the CDR3 is TGCAGCGAATCGACAGGGACCACTGGGAATGAGCAGTTCTTC.

The genes are TRBV28 and TRBJ2-5, with TRBD2 matching 12 bases. The CDR3 runs to 16 residues. V trimming: 5 bases; J trimming: 3 bases; junction bases outside the gene matches: 7. From germline, CDR1 is MDHEN and CDR2 SYDVKM. In DNA, the CDR3 is TGTGCCAGCAGTAGGGGACTAGCGGGTTCGAAAGAGACCCAGTACTTC. This translates into CASSRGLAGSKETQYF. The full variable domain, completed using reference TRBV28 and TRBJ2-5, is DVKVTQSSRYLVKRTGEKVFLECVQDMDHENMFWYRQDPGLGLRLIYFSYDVKMKEKGDIPEGYSVSREKKERFSLILESASTNQTSMYLCASSRGLAGSKETQYFGPGTRLLVL.

The chain links TRBV7-3 to TRBJ1-1; D ambiguous. CDR3 length equals 14 residues. The germline V and J ends were trimmed by 3 bases and 7 bases, with 15 bases remaining between them. Germline V gene lookup returns CDR1 SGHTA and CDR2 FQGTGA. CDR3 in amino acids: CASSLGPNRGEAFF. CDR3 DNA sequence: TGTGCCAGCAGCTTGGGCCCGAACCGGGGTGAAGCTTTCTTT.

The CDR3 DNA sequence: TGTGCCAGCAGCAAAGCGCGGGGCAGGGAGGGGAATAGCAATCAGCCCCAGCATTTT. Translation: CASSKARGREGNSNQPQHF. The J gene is TRBJ1-5, the V gene TRBV21-1. TRBV21-1 is classified as a pseudogene. CDR3 length: 19 residues.

CDR3: CASSERGPGANVLTF. The CDR3, as DNA: TGTGCCAGCAGTGAGCGGGGTCCAGGGGCCAACGTCCTGACTTTC. The rearrangement links TRBV2 to TRBJ2-6; the D gene is possibly TRBD2 (6 bases). V was trimmed by 3 bases and J by 4 bases, leaving 10 bases between them. Germline CDR1 SNHLY, CDR2 FYNNEI. The CDR3 is 15 amino acids.

The chain combines TRBV28 with TRBJ2-7, with D tentatively TRBD1 (5 bases). V lost 6 bases to trimming and J lost 2 bases, with 11 bases between them. The CDR3 loop spans 13 amino acids. Germline CDR1 is MDHEN and CDR2 is SYDVKM. CDR3 in amino acids: CASSPDRPYEQYF. CDR3 nucleotides: TGTGCCAGCAGCCCCGACAGACCCTACGAGCAGTACTTC.

The CDR3 sequence: CASSRVSAGELFF. The DNA of the CDR3 is TGTGCCAGCAGCCGTGTGTCGGCCGGGGAGCTGTTTTTT. The gene calls are TRBV7-6 and TRBJ2-2; D is unclear. From germline, CDR1 is SGHVS and CDR2 FNYEAQ. The CDR3 has 13 residues. Trimming took 5 bases from V and 6 from J, leaving 10 bases between them.

V gene TRBV5-6 combines with J gene TRBJ2-7; D unclear. Germline V CDR1 and CDR2: SGHDT, YYEEEE. V lost 0 bases, J lost 0 bases, and 7 bases lay in between. This CDR3 has 14 residues. CDR3 amino acids: CASSLVLSSYEQYF. The DNA for the CDR3 is TGTGCCAGCAGCTTGGTTCTGAGCTCCTACGAGCAGTACTTC.

This clone showed up just once. The chain uses TRBV7-8 and TRBJ1-1; the match to TRBD1 covers 8 bases. Germline values: CDR1 SGHVS, CDR2 FQNEAQ. The CDR3 spans 18 residues. V lost 4 bases, J lost 1 base, and 14 bases stayed unmatched. The CDR3 region is CASSSLFPGQDTNTEAFF. CDR3 in DNA: TGTGCCAGCAGCTCCCTTTTCCCGGGACAGGACACGAACACTGAAGCTTTCTTT.

This rearrangement joins TRBV12-5 to TRBJ2-1; 7 nucleotides match TRBD2. The J segment lost 4 bases and the V segment lost 0 bases, leaving 6 bases of the junction unmatched. CDR3 length equals 16 residues. Per the germline V gene, CDR1 is LGHNT and CDR2 is FRNRAP. The CDR3 region is CASGLVAGAWYNEQFF. For the CDR3, the DNA is TGTGCTAGTGGTTTGGTGGCGGGAGCGTGGTACAATGAGCAGTTCTTC.

The chain joins TRBV21-1 to TRBJ2-3; the table names TRBD2, a call not compared with the DNA. TRBV21-1 is a pseudogene. CDR3 length: 20 amino acids. The CDR3 here is CASSKDLRVTSAREADTQYF. Here the CDR3 DNA reads TGTGCCAGCAGCAAAGATCTTCGGGTTACTAGCGCAAGGGAGGCAGATACGCAGTATTTT.